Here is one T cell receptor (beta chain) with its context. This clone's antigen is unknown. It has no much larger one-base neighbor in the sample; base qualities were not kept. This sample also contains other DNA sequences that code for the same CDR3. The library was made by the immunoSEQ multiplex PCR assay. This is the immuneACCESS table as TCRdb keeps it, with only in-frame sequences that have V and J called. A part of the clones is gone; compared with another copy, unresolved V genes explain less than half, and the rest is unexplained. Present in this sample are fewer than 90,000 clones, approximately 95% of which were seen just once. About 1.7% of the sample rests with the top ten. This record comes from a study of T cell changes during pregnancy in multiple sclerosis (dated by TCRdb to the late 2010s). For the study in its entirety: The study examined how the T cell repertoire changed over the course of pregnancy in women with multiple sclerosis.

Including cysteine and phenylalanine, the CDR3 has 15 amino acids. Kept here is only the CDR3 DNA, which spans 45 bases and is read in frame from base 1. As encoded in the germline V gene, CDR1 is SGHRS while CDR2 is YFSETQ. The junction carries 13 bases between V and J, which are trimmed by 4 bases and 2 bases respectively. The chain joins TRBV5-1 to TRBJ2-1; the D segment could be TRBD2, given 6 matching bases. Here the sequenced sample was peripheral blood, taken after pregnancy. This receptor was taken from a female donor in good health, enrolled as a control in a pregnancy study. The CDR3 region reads CASSLAGTAYNEQFF. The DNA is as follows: TGCGCCAGCAGCCTAGCCGGGACTGCCTACAATGAGCAGTTCTTC. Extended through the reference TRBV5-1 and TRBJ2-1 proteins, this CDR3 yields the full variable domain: KAGVTQTPRYLIKTRGQQVTLSCSPISGHRSVSWYQQTPGQGLQFLFEYFSETQRNKGNFPGRFSGRQFSNSRSEMNVSTLELGDSALYLCASSLAGTAYNEQFFGPGTRLTVL.